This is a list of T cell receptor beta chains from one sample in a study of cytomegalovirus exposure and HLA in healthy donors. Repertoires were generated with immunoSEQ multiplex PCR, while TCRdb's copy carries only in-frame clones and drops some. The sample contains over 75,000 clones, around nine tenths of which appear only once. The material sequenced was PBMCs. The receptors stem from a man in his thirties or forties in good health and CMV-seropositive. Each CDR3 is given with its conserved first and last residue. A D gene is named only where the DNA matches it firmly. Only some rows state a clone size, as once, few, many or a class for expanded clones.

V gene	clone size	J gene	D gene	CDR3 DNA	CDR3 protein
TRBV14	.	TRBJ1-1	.	TGTGCCAGCAGCCAAGGAGGGAGGGGCCGAGCTTTCTTT	CASSQGGRGRAFF
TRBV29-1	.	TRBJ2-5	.	TGCAGCGTTGAGTTGGAGGTTCTCCAAGAGACCCAGTACTTC	CSVELEVLQETQYF
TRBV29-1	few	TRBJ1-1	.	TGCAGCGTACACAGGAGATTGAACACTGAAGCTTTCTTT	CSVHRRLNTEAFF
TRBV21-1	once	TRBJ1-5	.	TGTGCCAGCAGCAATAGCCCGGGAGGTCAGCCCCAGCATTTT	CASSNSPGGQPQHF
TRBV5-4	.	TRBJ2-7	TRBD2	TGTGCCAGCAGCTCCGGGACTAGCGGGAGGGAGTCCGAGCAGTACTTC	CASSSGTSGRESEQYF
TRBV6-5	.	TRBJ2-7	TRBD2	TGTGCCAGCAGTTACTCGTGGGGGGGGTACTACGAGCAGTACTTC	CASSYSWGGYYEQYF
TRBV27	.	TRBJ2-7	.	TGTGCCAGCAGGCTCAGGGCGGACGAGCAGTACTTC	CASRLRADEQYF
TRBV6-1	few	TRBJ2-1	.	TGTGCCAGCAGCCCCGGGTACCTAAATGAGCAGTTCTTC	CASSPGYLNEQFF
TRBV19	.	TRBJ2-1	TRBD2	TGTGCCAGTAGTAGACTAGCGGGATCCTACAATGAGCAGTTCTTC	CASSRLAGSYNEQFF
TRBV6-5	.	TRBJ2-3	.	TGTGCCAGCAGTTTGACGGAGCTCACAGATACGCAGTATTTT	CASSLTELTDTQYF
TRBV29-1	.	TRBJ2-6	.	TGCAGCGTTACAGGGTCCTCTGGGGCCAACGTCCTGACTTTC	CSVTGSSGANVLTF
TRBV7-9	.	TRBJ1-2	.	TGTGCCAGCAGCTTAGCCCCAGATGTTAACTATGGCTACACCTTC	CASSLAPDVNYGYTF
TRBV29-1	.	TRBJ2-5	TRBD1	TGCAGCGTTGGGGGACAGGGGGTGCCCCAGTACTTC	CSVGGQGVPQYF
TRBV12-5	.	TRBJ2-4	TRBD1	TGTGCTAGTGGTTTGGGGACAGGTAGAAACATTCAGTACTTC	CASGLGTGRNIQYF
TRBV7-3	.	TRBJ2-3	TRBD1	TGTGCCAGCAGCTTACCGGGACAGGGGGCGTCCACAGATACGCAGTATTTT	CASSLPGQGASTDTQYF
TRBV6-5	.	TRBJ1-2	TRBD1	TGTGCCAGCAGTTCCCGGGACAGGGGGCAAGATGGCTACACCTTC	CASSSRDRGQDGYTF
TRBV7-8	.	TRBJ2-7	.	TGTGCCAGCAGCTTAGATTTCGTCCGCTCCTACGAGCAGTACTTC	CASSLDFVRSYEQYF